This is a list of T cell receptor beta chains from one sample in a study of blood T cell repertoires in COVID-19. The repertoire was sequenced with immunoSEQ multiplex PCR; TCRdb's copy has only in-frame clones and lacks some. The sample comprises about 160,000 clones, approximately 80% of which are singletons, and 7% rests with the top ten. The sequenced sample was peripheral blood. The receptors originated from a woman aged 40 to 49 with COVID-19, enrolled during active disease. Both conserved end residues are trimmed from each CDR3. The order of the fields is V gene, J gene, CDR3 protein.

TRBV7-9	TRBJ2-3	ASSFTKGAVDTQY
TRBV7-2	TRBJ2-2	ASSSRGHTGELF
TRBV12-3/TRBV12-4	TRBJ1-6	ASTYSRYSPLH
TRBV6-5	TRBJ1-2	ASRSGQLNYGYT
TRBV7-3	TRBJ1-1	ASSLLGGGRTEAF
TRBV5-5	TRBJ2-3	ASGTVTDTQY
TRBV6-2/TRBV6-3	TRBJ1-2	ASSTTGVYGYT
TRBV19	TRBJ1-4	ASSPLRTVDEKLF
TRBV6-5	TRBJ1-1	ASNRQNTEAF
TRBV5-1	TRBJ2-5	ASSLSPGGPETQY
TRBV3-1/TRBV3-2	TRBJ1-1	ASSQVGQGAAF
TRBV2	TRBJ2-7	ASSDRTGPGEQY
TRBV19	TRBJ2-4	ASSIGGRTKNIQY
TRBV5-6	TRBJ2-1	ASSLAPSSYNEQF
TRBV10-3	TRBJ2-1	AISPRTGNEQF
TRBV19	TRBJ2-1	ASSAGLGTSEQF
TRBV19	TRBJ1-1	ASRQELAIEAF
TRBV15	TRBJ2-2	ATSRFSGTGELF
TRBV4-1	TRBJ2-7	ASSRSGTSGYEQY
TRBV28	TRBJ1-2	ASGSGNYGYT
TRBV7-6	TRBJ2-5	ASRHPGETQY
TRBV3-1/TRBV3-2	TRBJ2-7	ASSQLGQGVDEQY
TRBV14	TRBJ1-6	ASSQLGQGDNSPLH
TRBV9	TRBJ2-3	ASSSAGETQY
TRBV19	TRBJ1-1	ASSIGYSRLGTEAF
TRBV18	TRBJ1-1	ASSPPSLMNTEAF
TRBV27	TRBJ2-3	ASSLFYGTDTQY
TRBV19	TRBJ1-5	ASSIARGSSNQPQH